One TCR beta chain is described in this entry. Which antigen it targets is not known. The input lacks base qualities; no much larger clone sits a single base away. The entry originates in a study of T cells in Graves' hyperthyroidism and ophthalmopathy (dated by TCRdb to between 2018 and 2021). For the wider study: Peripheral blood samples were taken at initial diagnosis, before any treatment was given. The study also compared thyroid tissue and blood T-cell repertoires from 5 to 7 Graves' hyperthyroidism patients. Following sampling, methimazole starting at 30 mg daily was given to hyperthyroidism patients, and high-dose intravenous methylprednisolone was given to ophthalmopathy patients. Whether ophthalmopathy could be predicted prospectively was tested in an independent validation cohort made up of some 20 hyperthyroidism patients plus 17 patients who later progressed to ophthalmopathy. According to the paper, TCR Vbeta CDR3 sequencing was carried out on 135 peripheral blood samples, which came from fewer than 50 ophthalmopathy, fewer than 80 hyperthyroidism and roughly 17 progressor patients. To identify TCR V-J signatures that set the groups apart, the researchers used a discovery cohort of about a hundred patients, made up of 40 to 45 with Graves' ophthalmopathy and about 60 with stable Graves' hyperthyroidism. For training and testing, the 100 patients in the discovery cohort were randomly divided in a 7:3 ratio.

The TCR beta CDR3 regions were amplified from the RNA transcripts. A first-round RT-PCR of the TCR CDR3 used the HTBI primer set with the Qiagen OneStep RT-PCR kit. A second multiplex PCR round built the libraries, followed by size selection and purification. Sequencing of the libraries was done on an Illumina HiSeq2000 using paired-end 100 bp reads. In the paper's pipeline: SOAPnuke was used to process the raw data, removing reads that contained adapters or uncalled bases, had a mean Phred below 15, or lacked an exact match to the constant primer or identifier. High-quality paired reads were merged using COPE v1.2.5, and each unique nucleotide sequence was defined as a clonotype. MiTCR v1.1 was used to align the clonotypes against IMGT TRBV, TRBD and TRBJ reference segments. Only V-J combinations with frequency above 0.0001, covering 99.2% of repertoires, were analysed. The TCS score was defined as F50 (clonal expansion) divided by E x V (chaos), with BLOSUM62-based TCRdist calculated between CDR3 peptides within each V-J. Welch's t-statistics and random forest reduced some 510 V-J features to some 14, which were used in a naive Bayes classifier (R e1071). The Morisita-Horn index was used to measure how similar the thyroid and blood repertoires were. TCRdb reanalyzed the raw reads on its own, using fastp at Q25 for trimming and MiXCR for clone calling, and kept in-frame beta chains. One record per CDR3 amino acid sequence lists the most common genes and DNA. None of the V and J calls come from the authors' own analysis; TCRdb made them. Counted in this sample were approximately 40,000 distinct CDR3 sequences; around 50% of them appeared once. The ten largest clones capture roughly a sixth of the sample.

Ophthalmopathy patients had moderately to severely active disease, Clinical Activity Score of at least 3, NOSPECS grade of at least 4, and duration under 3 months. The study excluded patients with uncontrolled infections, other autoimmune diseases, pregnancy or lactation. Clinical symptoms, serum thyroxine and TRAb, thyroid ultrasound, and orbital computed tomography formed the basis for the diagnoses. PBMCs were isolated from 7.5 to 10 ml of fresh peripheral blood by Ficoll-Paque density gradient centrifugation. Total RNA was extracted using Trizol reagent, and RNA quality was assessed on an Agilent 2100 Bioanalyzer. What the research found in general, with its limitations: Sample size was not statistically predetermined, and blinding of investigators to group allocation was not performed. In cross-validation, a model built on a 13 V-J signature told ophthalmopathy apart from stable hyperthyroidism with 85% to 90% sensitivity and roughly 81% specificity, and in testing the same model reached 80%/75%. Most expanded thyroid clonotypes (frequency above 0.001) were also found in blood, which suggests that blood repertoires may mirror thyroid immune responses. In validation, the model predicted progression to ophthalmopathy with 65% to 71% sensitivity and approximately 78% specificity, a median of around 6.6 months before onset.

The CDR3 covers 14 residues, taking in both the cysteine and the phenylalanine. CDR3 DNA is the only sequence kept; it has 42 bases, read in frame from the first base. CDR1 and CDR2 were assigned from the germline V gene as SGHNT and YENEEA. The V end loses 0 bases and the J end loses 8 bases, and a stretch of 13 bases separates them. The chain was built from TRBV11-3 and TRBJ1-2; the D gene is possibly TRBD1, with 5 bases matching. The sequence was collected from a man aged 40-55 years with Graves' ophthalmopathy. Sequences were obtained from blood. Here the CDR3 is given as CASSLDQGSDGYTF. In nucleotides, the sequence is TGTGCCAGCAGCTTAGATCAGGGTTCAGACGGCTACACCTTC.